The TCR beta chain under discussion was sequenced for a study of T cells after yellow fever vaccination. MiXCR was run by TCRdb on the 5' RACE reads, yielding one entry per CDR3 protein. The sample holds around 600,000 distinct CDR3 sequences, more than 9% seen once. Germline V gene sequence: CDR1 SEHNR, CDR2 FQNEAQ (reference sequence). The CDR3 extends over 14 amino acids. V was clipped by 5 bases and J by 3 bases; unmatched bases: 4. The chain employs TRBV7-9 and TRBJ1-5; TRBD1 aligns across 7 bases. This receptor was taken from a man aged 25-40 years who received the YFV17D yellow fever vaccine. Sequenced material: PBMCs, taken on the day of the yellow fever booster vaccination. The CDR3 region is CASSAGQVNQPQHF. CDR3 DNA sequence: TGTGCCAGCAGCGCCGGACAGGTCAATCAGCCCCAGCATTTT.